This passage covers 7 T cell receptor beta chains from one sample sequenced in a study of regulatory T cells in long-lasting Graves disease. The sample's time point: persistent/refractory GD, antithyroid drugs over 5 years with positive TRAb. Following extraction of RNA from PBMCs, that RNA was used to make the TCR library. CDR3 regions were amplified by Arm-PCR using iRepertoire HTBI primers to build TCR beta libraries. TCRdb used MiXCR to reprocess the multiplex PCR reads, holding one entry per CDR3 protein. Here the sample spans 650,000 to 850,000 distinct CDR3 sequences, around 30% being singletons. Material: peripheral blood mononuclear cells (PBMCs), obtained when the disease was refractory, from a patient treated with antithyroid drugs. These receptors all stem from a female donor with Graves disease.

This rearrangement joins TRBV3-1 to TRBJ1-3; no firm D call. This CDR3 has 16 residues. The V end was cut by 3 bases, the J end by 0 bases, with 12 bases between. Germline V gene lookup returns CDR1 LGHDT and CDR2 YNNKEL (reference sequence). CDR3 residues: CASSQVGRLSGNTIYF. The CDR3 DNA reads as TGTGCCAGCAGCCAGGTAGGGAGGCTCTCTGGAAACACCATATATTTT.

The chain recombines TRBV5-1 with TRBJ1-1; maybe TRBD1 (5 bases). The CDR3 runs 15 residues. V was cut by 0 bases and J by 2 bases, with 11 bases left in between. Germline CDR1 reads SGHRS; CDR2 reads YFSETQ. The chain's CDR3 is CASSLDVQVNTEAFF. The CDR3 region has the DNA TGCGCCAGCAGCTTGGATGTACAGGTAAACACTGAAGCTTTCTTT.

The rearrangement uses TRBV25-1 and TRBJ1-5; D not certain. V dropped 5 bases and J dropped 0 bases, with 8 bases sitting between them. Per the germline V gene, CDR1 is MGHDK and CDR2 is SYGVNS. The CDR3 is 14 amino acids. CDR3 region: CASSWAGSNQPQHF. DNA for the CDR3: TGTGCCAGCAGTTGGGCGGGTAGCAATCAGCCCCAGCATTTT.

This chain connects TRBV2 to TRBJ1-1; TRBD1 aligns across 8 bases. CDR3 length: 14 residues. V lost 5 bases and J lost 6; bases outside the gene matches: 8. Germline V gene lookup returns CDR1 SNHLY and CDR2 FYNNEI. In DNA form, the CDR3 reads TGTGCCAGCAGTCCCCGGGACAGGACCCCTGAAGCTTTCTTT. This codes for CASSPRDRTPEAFF.

The chain recombines TRBV30 with TRBJ2-2; weak D call: TRBD1 (6 bases). V lost 1 base and J 5 bases, leaving 8 bases between the germline ends. Germline CDR1 is GTSNPN and CDR2 is SVGIG (reference sequence). The CDR3 length is 13 residues. The CDR3 sequence: CAWSEGETGELFF. CDR3 bases: TGTGCCTGGAGTGAGGGGGAGACCGGGGAGCTGTTTTTT.

This clonotype was observed many times. This rearrangement joins TRBV28 to TRBJ1-1, with D tentatively TRBD1 (5 bases). CDR1 and CDR2 from the germline V gene are MDHEN and SYDVKM. The germline V and J ends were trimmed by 6 bases and 8 bases, with 16 bases remaining between them. The CDR3 consists of 13 residues. In DNA form, the CDR3 reads TGTGCCAGCAGCACCCGTTGGGGGAAGGAAGCTTTCTTT. This encodes CASSTRWGKEAFF.

This clonotype has a handful of counts. This chain's CDR3 is CASSSAGGGTDTQYF. CDR3 bases: TGTGCCAGCAGTTCCGCAGGGGGCGGCACAGATACGCAGTATTTT. The chain joins TRBV28 to TRBJ2-3; 8 nucleotides line up with TRBD1. The CDR3 length is 15 residues. J lost 1 base, V lost 4 bases, and 4 bases had no gene match. CDR1 and CDR2 from the germline V gene are MDHEN and SYDVKM.